This T cell receptor beta chain was sequenced for a study of beta chain features in type 1 diabetes. Study-level background: Cell yields, age and gender were similar between patients and healthy donors. Points from the study as a whole: The naive, central memory and Treg TCRB repertoires looked more alike in patients than they did in healthy donors. Type 1 diabetes patients had moderately but significantly shorter TCRB CDR3s in all four CD4+ subsets.

The CDR3 runs 15 residues. V gave up 2 bases and J gave up 4 bases, with 12 bases separating them. Looked up from germline, CDR1 is LGHNA and CDR2 is YSLEER. For this clone: What it binds is not known.

TCRB transcripts that were expressed got sequenced, as all of the isolated RNA had been reverse transcribed. Libraries were prepared by immunoSEQ multiplex PCR; TCRdb keeps only in-frame clonotypes and omits some of them. The data show 150,000 to 190,000 clones, with around 10% seen just once and around 2.1% held by the top ten. Via the markers CD45RO/CCR7/CD25/CD127/CD95/CD27, stem cell-like memory, regulatory, central memory and naive CD4+ cells were sorted. This TCR derives from a young man in good health. Sequenced: central memory CD4+ T cells from blood. This chain joins TRBV4-3 and TRBJ2-4, with D possibly TRBD1 on 7 matching bases. In nucleotides, the CDR3 is TGCGCCAGCAGCCAACAGGGGGGACTTAAAAACATTCAGTACTTC. Translated: CASSQQGGLKNIQYF.